This T cell receptor beta chain comes out of a study of T cell responses to AZD1222 COVID-19 vaccine listed by TCRdb under 2021. General notes on the study: AZD1222 recipients whose second dose came at about 4 weeks and those whose second dose came at about 12 weeks were combined into one group, since spike-specific TCR depth and breadth did not differ between the two schedules. TCR sequencing was performed for roughly 250 trial participants, of whom 200 to 210 were given two doses of AZD1222 and around 26 were given two doses of MenACWY control vaccine. Enrollment into the trials was organized by age into subgroups of 18-55, 56-69 and 70-plus years, and those subgroups contained approximately 150, 30 and 60 TCR-sequenced participants, respectively.

The CDR3 regions of human TCRbeta chains were subjected to immunosequencing. As for the authors' bioinformatics: Repertoire TCRs were checked for matches against a reference library of SARS-CoV-2-specific TCRs that had been generated using the MIRA antigen-specificity platform. Breadth was defined as the fraction of unique TCRs that were SARS-CoV-2-associated. Depth was defined as the fraction of total T cells that were SARS-CoV-2-associated. Each spike-specific TCR was assigned to its reactive spike region and to a CD4 or CD8 class using the MIRA data. Log10-transformed breadth and depth values were compared by one-way ANOVA with Sidak's multiple comparisons tests. The source is immuneACCESS, and TCRdb retained only in-frame sequences with V and J called. Part of the clones is not carried over; for the studies checked, unresolved V genes explain less than half of this, and the remainder is unexplained. The V and J calls and the clone size are those of that table, but D and trimming were determined from the DNA. Present in this sample are about 150,000 clones, about 93% of which were seen just once. Approximately 5% of the sample is taken by the ten largest.

The junction shows trimming of 0 bases on V and 8 bases on J, plus 9 bases between the germline ends. Looking up the germline V gene yields CDR1 SGHRS and CDR2 YFSETQ. Reading from cysteine to phenylalanine, the CDR3 counts 14 amino acids. Kept here is only the CDR3 DNA, which spans 42 bases and is read in frame from base 1. Interpreted using the paper, the time point label stands for: baseline before first vaccination. Vaccinee samples came from UK trials COV001 and COV002, including a single-blind randomized controlled phase 2/3 trial of AZD1222 (ChAdOx1 nCoV-19) in healthy adults. For TCRbeta chain sequencing, PBMC samples were collected from trial participants at day 0 and at day 28 after the second dose. The paper as a whole reports these results and caveats: Conclusions about previously exposed vaccinees are limited, since just five or six AZD1222 recipients were seropositive for SARS-CoV-2 at baseline. Reportedly, almost half of the unique spike-specific TCRs recognized epitopes lying outside the regions that are mutated in the B.1.351 and B.1.1.7 variants. In the small 56-69-year group, the increase in depth fell short of significance, most likely because of low power. A significant rise in spike-specific TCR breadth and depth was observed after two AZD1222 doses relative to day 0 and relative to MenACWY recipients. Participants were mostly white British and included more females than males, and it was suggested by the authors that clonal diversity may have been underestimated. Vaccine-associated CD4 TCRs spanned the whole spike protein, with dominant responses in regions 160-218 and 743-854. No day 14 peak-response samples were available, so repertoires were characterized only after the peak T cell response.

On this clone itself: Which antigen it targets is not known. No base-level quality is on record; no much larger clone is a single base apart.

The origin of this receptor is an adult in good health. Sequencing was performed on peripheral blood, taken on day 0 of AZD1222 vaccination. This chain is built from TRBV5-1 and TRBJ2-6; the D gene cannot be resolved reliably. The DNA sequence follows: TGCGCCAGCAGCTTGGAGGCCCATTCCAACGTCCTGACTTTC. Its protein reads: CASSLEAHSNVLTF.